This entry lists 22 T cell receptor beta chains sequenced from one sample in a study of blood T cell repertoires in COVID-19. TCRdb's table, derived via immunoSEQ multiplex PCR, lists solely in-frame clones and lacks some. This table holds about 99,000 clones, around 88% found once. Sample: peripheral blood. These receptors originate from a man aged 45-65 years with COVID-19, enrolled during active disease.

The chain recombines TRBV5-1 with TRBJ2-7, with D possibly matching TRBD1 (5 bases). This CDR3 is built from 14 residues. Germline V gene lookup returns CDR1 SGHRS and CDR2 YFSETQ. Trimming stripped 2 bases from V and 0 bases from J, with 9 bases between. The CDR3 protein is CASSFTGSSYEQYF. CDR3 DNA: TGCGCCAGCAGCTTCACAGGCAGCTCCTACGAGCAGTACTTC.

The chain's CDR3 is CASSFPGGEQFF. CDR3 DNA: TGTGCCAGCAGTTTCCCAGGGGGTGAGCAGTTCTTC. V usage is TRBV27 and J usage is TRBJ2-1; 7 bases agree with TRBD1. The germline V gene has CDR1 MNHEY and CDR2 SMNVEV (reference sequence). The CDR3 length is 12 residues. Unmatched junction bases numbered 2, after V lost 3 bases and J lost 9 bases.

The CDR3 protein is CASSETVNYGYTF. The CDR3 DNA is TGTGCCAGCAGTGAGACAGTTAACTATGGCTACACCTTC. The chain has TRBV6-1 and TRBJ1-2, with D tentatively TRBD1 (5 bases). The germline V gene encodes CDR1 MNHNS and CDR2 SASEGT. This CDR3 contains 13 residues. V was shortened by 3 bases and J by 1 base, with 6 bases between the two germline ends.

The chain couples TRBV20-1 to TRBJ1-3, with TRBD1 identical over 8 bases. The CDR3 is 15 residues long. V lost 3 bases, J lost 3 bases, and 7 bases stayed unmatched. Germline V lookup: CDR1 DFQATT, CDR2 SNEGSKA (reference sequence). CDR3 amino acids: CSASSQGAFGNTIYF. The CDR3 DNA is TGCAGTGCTAGTAGTCAGGGGGCATTTGGAAACACCATATATTTT.

This sequence joins TRBV5-6 and TRBJ1-5, with D tentatively TRBD1 (5 bases). From germline, CDR1 is SGHDT and CDR2 YYEEEE. The CDR3 is made up of 15 amino acids. Trimming removed 0 bases from V and 4 bases from J, with 11 bases in between. CDR3 nucleotides: TGTGCCAGCAGCTTGGAGGGAGGGGATAATCAGCCCCAGCATTTT. Translation: CASSLEGGDNQPQHF. Together with reference TRBV5-6 and TRBJ1-5, the CDR3 gives the full variable domain: DAGVTQSPTHLIKTRGQQVTLRCSPKSGHDTVSWYQQALGQGPQFIFQYYEEEERQRGNFPDRFSGHQFPNYSSELNVNALLLGDSALYLCASSLEGGDNQPQHFGDGTRLSIL.

The rearrangement joins TRBV10-3 to TRBJ1-2; D ambiguous. The germline V gene has CDR1 ENHRY and CDR2 SYGVKD. Trimming left V 3 bases short and J 0 bases short, with 8 bases between. The length of the CDR3 is 14 residues. As DNA, the CDR3 is TGTGCCATCAGTGAAACAGTAGCTAACTATGGCTACACCTTC. The encoded protein is CAISETVANYGYTF.

The chain joins TRBV19 to TRBJ2-1, with D perhaps TRBD1 (7 bases). Germline CDR1 LNHDA, CDR2 SQIVND (reference sequence). The V end was cut by 5 bases, the J end by 1 base, with 15 bases between. The CDR3 consists of 16 residues. CDR3 protein: CASSSVEGASYNEQFF. DNA for the CDR3: TGTGCCAGTAGTTCAGTGGAGGGGGCTTCCTACAATGAGCAGTTCTTC.

The chain is built from TRBV7-2 and TRBJ2-3; D gene uncertain. Germline lookup yields CDR1 SGHTA and CDR2 FQGNSA. This CDR3 has 13 amino acids. Between the trimmed V and J ends, which lost 1 base and 3 bases, there was a span of 5 bases. Here the CDR3 DNA reads TGTGCCAGCAGCTTAGTGCGGACAGATACGCAGTATTTT. Translated, it gives CASSLVRTDTQYF.

J is TRBJ1-6 and V is TRBV27, with 7 bases identical to TRBD1. The CDR3 is 16 residues long. Per germline, CDR1 MNHEY and CDR2 SMNVEV (reference sequence). Germline trimming cut 6 bases from V and 0 bases from J; bases unmatched to any gene: 5. CDR3 loop: CASSTGVSSYNSPLHF. The CDR3 DNA reads TGTGCCAGCAGCACAGGGGTAAGCTCCTATAATTCACCCCTCCACTTT.

The chain carries TRBV4-1 and TRBJ2-7, with 9 bases aligning to TRBD1. Losses at the gene ends were 2 bases for V and 7 bases for J; bases not matched to a gene: 12. Germline V gene lookup returns CDR1 MGHRA and CDR2 YSYEKL. This CDR3 is 16 amino acids long. The chain's CDR3 is CASSQKPGQGHDEQYF. In nucleotides, the CDR3 is TGCGCCAGCAGCCAAAAGCCGGGACAGGGTCATGATGAGCAGTACTTC.

The gene calls are TRBV9 and TRBJ2-7, with D possibly matching TRBD1 (5 bases). The length of the CDR3 is 18 residues. Germline CDR1 reads SGDLS; CDR2 reads YYNGEE. Trimming left V 4 bases short and J 2 bases short, with 25 bases between. This chain's CDR3 is CASSPHRGSMGPTYEQYF. CDR3 DNA: TGTGCCAGCAGCCCCCATAGGGGCTCCATGGGCCCTACCTACGAGCAGTACTTC. The variable domain in full, completed from reference TRBV9 and TRBJ2-7, reads DSGVTQTPKHLITATGQRVTLRCSPRSGDLSVYWYQQSLDQGLQFLIQYYNGEERAKGNILERFSAQQFPDLHSELNLSSLELGDSALYFCASSPHRGSMGPTYEQYFGPGTRLTVT.

V is TRBV6-5 and J is TRBJ2-1; a possible D gene is TRBD2 (6 bases). This CDR3 is 13 amino acids long. Germline lookup yields CDR1 MNHEY and CDR2 SVGAGI. The ends were cut back, 0 bases at V and 8 bases at J, with 8 bases in the middle. CDR3: CASSYSEGDEQFF. The CDR3 DNA is TGTGCCAGCAGTTACTCGGAGGGAGATGAGCAGTTCTTC.

The chain has TRBV19 and TRBJ2-1; 7 bases are a match to TRBD1. Germline-derived CDR1 and CDR2 are LNHDA and SQIVND (reference sequence). V dropped 3 bases and J dropped 6; count of bases not matched to a gene: 2. CDR3 size: 13 residues. CDR3 region: CASSIRGSNEQFF. DNA for the CDR3: TGTGCCAGTAGTATCAGGGGGTCCAATGAGCAGTTCTTC.

The chain couples TRBV3-1 (or the pseudogene TRBV3-2) to TRBJ1-2; D gene ambiguous. The CDR3 sequence is 13 residues long. In germline, CDR1 is LGHDT, CDR2 YNNKEL (reference sequence). Trimming shortened V by 0 bases and J by 4 bases, and 6 bases separated the two germline ends. CDR3 in amino acids: CASSQEQLYGYTF. In DNA form, the CDR3 reads TGTGCCAGCAGCCAAGAACAGCTCTATGGCTACACCTTC.

This chain links TRBV7-3 with TRBJ2-7; TRBD1 is a possible D gene (5 bases). Germline lookup yields CDR1 SGHTA and CDR2 FQGTGA. V lost 6 bases, J lost 0 bases, and 15 bases lay in between. The CDR3 runs 15 residues. The CDR3 loop reads CASRRGHLSSYEQYF. As DNA, the CDR3 is TGTGCCAGCAGAAGAGGACACCTGAGCTCCTACGAGCAGTACTTC.

V and J are TRBV4-2 and TRBJ2-3; 16 bases are a match to TRBD2. From germline, CDR1 is LGHNA and CDR2 YNFKEQ. The CDR3 is made up of 19 amino acids. The trim removed 4 bases at V and 8 bases at J, leaving 15 bases unmatched. The CDR3 DNA sequence: TGTGCCAGCAGCCTGTTCCTATCCGGGACTAGCGGGGGGGCAGGTACGCAGTATTTT. The encoded protein is CASSLFLSGTSGGAGTQYF.

V gene TRBV30 combines with J gene TRBJ2-1, with TRBD2 matching over 9 bases. Trimming took 5 bases from V and 9 from J; bases not matched to a gene: 14. The CDR3 totals 15 residues. Germline CDR1 and CDR2: GTSNPN and SVGIG (reference sequence). This CDR3 is CAWPLVAGGPSEQFF. The CDR3, as DNA: TGTGCCTGGCCACTTGTGGCGGGGGGGCCGAGTGAGCAGTTCTTC.

The V and J genes are TRBV5-4 and TRBJ2-1, with 8 bases identical to TRBD2. The CDR3 loop spans 16 amino acids. CDR1 is SGHNT and CDR2 is YYREEE in the germline V gene (reference sequence). V lost 4 bases and J lost 1; bases outside the gene matches: 7. CDR3 in DNA: TGTGCCAGCAGCACCGCGGAGCGGGGGTCCTACAATGAGCAGTTCTTC. Translation: CASSTAERGSYNEQFF. The entire variable domain, with the rest obtained from reference TRBV5-4 and TRBJ2-1, is as follows: ETGVTQSPTHLIKTRGQQVTLRCSSQSGHNTVSWYQQALGQGPQFIFQYYREEENGRGNFPPRFSGLQFPNYSSELNVNALELDDSALYLCASSTAERGSYNEQFFGPGTRLTVL.

This chain joins TRBV9 and TRBJ1-3; D not resolved. CDR3 size: 17 residues. CDR1 and CDR2 (germline): SGDLS, YYNGEE. Trimming removed 0 bases from V and 0 bases from J, with 13 bases in between. The CDR3 DNA reads as TGTGCCAGCAGCGTAGTCGCGGGCCCGAGCTCTGGAAACACCATATATTTT. Amino acids: CASSVVAGPSSGNTIYF. Filled out from reference TRBV9 and TRBJ1-3, the complete variable domain reads DSGVTQTPKHLITATGQRVTLRCSPRSGDLSVYWYQQSLDQGLQFLIQYYNGEERAKGNILERFSAQQFPDLHSELNLSSLELGDSALYFCASSVVAGPSSGNTIYFGEGSWLTVV.

The chain has TRBV2 and TRBJ2-3; perhaps TRBD2 as D (6 bases). The V and J ends lost 4 bases and 10 bases respectively, with 9 bases between them. The CDR3 spans 11 residues. Germline V gene data show CDR1 as SNHLY and CDR2 as FYNNEI. In DNA, the CDR3 is TGTGCCAGCAGTGTCGGGGGTCCGCAGTATTTT. Translating it yields CASSVGGPQYF.

The CDR3 nucleotides are TGTGCCAGCAGCAAAGTAGATGCCCATGAAAAACTGTTTTTT. Translation: CASSKVDAHEKLFF. The chain uses TRBV21-1 and TRBJ1-4. TRBV21-1 is assigned pseudogene status. The CDR3 is made up of 14 amino acids.

The chain is built from TRBV9 and TRBJ1-1, with D unclear. Germline V gives CDR1 SGDLS, CDR2 YYNGEE. V gave up 2 bases and J gave up 1 base, with 9 bases separating them. The CDR3 runs 14 residues. CDR3 amino acids: CASSVPIWNTEAFF. In DNA form, the CDR3 reads TGTGCCAGCAGCGTCCCCATTTGGAACACTGAAGCTTTCTTT. The full variable domain, rest sourced from reference TRBV9 and TRBJ1-1, is DSGVTQTPKHLITATGQRVTLRCSPRSGDLSVYWYQQSLDQGLQFLIQYYNGEERAKGNILERFSAQQFPDLHSELNLSSLELGDSALYFCASSVPIWNTEAFFGQGTRLTVV.